This T cell receptor beta chain is from a study of blood T cell repertoires in COVID-19 (TCRdb year 2020). In terms of the full investigation: Collaborator samples came from the United States, Italy and Spain and covered acute and convalescent phases of COVID-19. The repertoires were released in a freely available public database meant as a resource for research on the immune response to SARS-CoV-2. Nearly every sample came with metadata listing a de-identified subject ID, COVID-19 status, age in years and sex. Where HLA class I and class II types were available, the types were taken from metadata supplied by the sample provider, not from assay-based typing. The samples were drawn from two sources: the first 160 participants of the ongoing ImmuneRACE study, and 1,000 to 1,500 subjects contributed by 6 global collaborators. The dataset comprised deeply sampled blood TCRbeta repertoires from subjects exposed to, actively infected with, or recovered from COVID-19. The prospective study material was composed of cDNA or gDNA derived from T cells, B-cell-depleted T cells, or PBMCs. The investigation overall reported the following: The amount of clinical and demographic metadata varied by source and participant and was provided uncurated.

The CDR3 starts with the cysteine, ends with the phenylalanine, and has 14 residues. Only CDR3 DNA is held: 42 bases, read in frame from base 1. The junction shows trimming of 5 bases on V and 8 bases on J, and the gene matches do not reach 9 bases of it. CDR1 and CDR2 were assigned from the germline V gene as MGHRA and YSYEKL. The immunoSEQ Assay, a bias-controlled multiplex PCR, was used to amplify TCRbeta CDR3 regions from genomic DNA. As for the authors' bioinformatics: Nucleated cell counts per sample were estimated from amplification of reference gene primers within the assay. Sequence reads were collapsed and filtered to measure the absolute abundance of every unique TCRbeta CDR3 rearrangement. For each sample, productive Simpson clonality was calculated as the square root of Simpson's diversity index over productive rearrangements. The clones in this table, taken by TCRdb from immuneACCESS, are in-frame only. Not every clone is retained; where verified, under half of the shortfall comes from an unresolved V gene, and the cause of the rest is unknown. V and J calls and clone size come straight from that table; D and trimming were deduced from the DNA. The table for this sample lists about 300,000 clones; about 90% of them were counted only once. The ten top clones hold approximately 5.2% of the sample.

Comments on this clone: Its antigen has not been determined. No clone much larger than this one lies a single base away; base qualities are absent.

In the prospective study, participants were roughly 18 to 95 years old, resided in about two dozen geographic areas of the United States, and were enrolled through a virtual design. In the prospective study, participants were assigned to cohorts based on the clinical history participants reported in a screening survey and a study questionnaire. For ImmuneRACE Cohort 3, a participant was defined as recovered based on two consecutive negative NP/OP PCR tests, clearance by a healthcare professional, or resolution of symptoms. Each participant in the prospective study had whole blood, serum and a nasopharyngeal or oropharyngeal swab collected by mobile phlebotomists. Additional blood draws and questionnaires over an approximately 2-month period could optionally be provided by prospective study participants. Before DNA extraction, blood samples from the prospective study were shipped at room temperature or frozen.

Sequences were obtained from PBMCs or T cells enriched from blood (not recorded which). This receptor was taken from a woman in her twenties or thirties who had recovered from COVID-19. The rearranged segments are TRBV4-1 and TRBJ2-3; 8 central bases correspond to TRBD2. The CDR3 reads CASSSPSSGGTQYF. Read as DNA, the sequence is TGCGCCAGCAGCTCTCCGTCGAGCGGGGGTACGCAGTATTTT.